The 2 T cell receptor beta chains in this list originate from one sample, sequenced in a study of blood T cells in healthy people across ages. Through a sample-barcoded 5' primer and a J-beta primer mix, a second PCR was run for roughly 7 to 12 cycles. Using its own MiXCR run on the 5' RACE reads, TCRdb lists one record per CDR3 protein. The sample yields about 1.4 million distinct CDR3 sequences, roughly 64% seen once. Sequenced input: blood. The receptors here all came from a young man in good health.

The V and J genes are TRBV20-1 and TRBJ2-2, with TRBD2 matching over 7 bases. Germline V gives CDR1 DFQATT, CDR2 SNEGSKA (reference sequence). The CDR3 totals 16 residues. Trimming took 2 bases from V and 0 from J; bases not matched to a gene: 6. CDR3 protein: CSARPIAGPNTGELFF. As DNA, the CDR3 is TGCAGTGCTAGACCTATAGCGGGTCCGAACACCGGGGAGCTGTTTTTT.

This chain links TRBV6-5 with TRBJ2-4; weak D call: TRBD2 (6 bases). The closer fit of TRBJ2-7 to the DNA end suggests the J call may be wrong. Germline V gives CDR1 MNHEY, CDR2 SVGAGI. The CDR3 consists of 16 residues. The CDR3 loop is CASSYSPGLTPYEQYF. CDR3 in DNA: TGTGCCAGCAGTTACTCGCCGGGACTGACGCCCTACGAGCAGTACTTC.